The 25 T cell receptor beta chains below were found in one sample sequenced in a study of regulatory T cells in long-lasting Graves disease (dated by TCRdb to about 2021). In the paper's terms, the time point label means: newly diagnosed GD, antithyroid drugs for less than 3 months. For both TCR sequencing and RNA sequencing, RNA was extracted from PBMCs in TRIzol. Libraries were prepared through multiplex PCR. The sequencer listed for this sample is Illumina HiSeq 4000. TCR beta libraries were built with iRepertoire HTBI primers and Arm-PCR amplification of CDR3 regions. Starting from the raw public reads, TCRdb applied fastp trimming at Q25, assembled clones with MiXCR and retained in-frame beta chains. Every entry covers one CDR3 protein and lists the most common genes and DNA from its rows. This sample holds 400,000 to 500,000 distinct CDR3 sequences; 12% to 15% were observed only once. The ten largest clones take up about a sixth of the sample.

This same sample was also taken into another study, of T cells in Graves' hyperthyroidism and ophthalmopathy.

Sequenced here: peripheral blood mononuclear cells (PBMCs), sampled at new diagnosis, from a patient treated with antithyroid drugs. The origin of the receptors is a woman between 50 and 59 years old with Graves disease. Donor details come from another sample of the same person, matched by shared clones.

The chain recombines TRBV29-1 with TRBJ1-1; 7 bases match TRBD1. The CDR3 extends over 14 amino acids. The V gene end was trimmed by 7 bases and the J gene end by 7 bases; junction bases not matched to a gene: 15. Germline-derived CDR1 and CDR2 are SQVTM and ANQGSEA. CDR3 loop: CSAIPLTGEGEAFF. The CDR3 bases are TGCAGCGCTATACCTTTAACAGGGGAAGGTGAAGCTTTCTTT.

Only a few counts were recorded for this clonotype. This chain uses TRBV6-2 or TRBV6-3 with TRBJ2-4; 7 nucleotides align to TRBD1. V shed 5 bases and J 8 bases; nucleotides not matched to a gene: 12. Germline V CDR1 and CDR2: MNHEY, SVGEGT. CDR3 size: 15 residues. The CDR3 DNA sequence: TGTGCCAGCAGTGAAAGGGACAGAGGTGATGACATTCAGTACTTC. The encoded protein is CASSERDRGDDIQYF.

This clonotype came up a few times. This sequence joins TRBV9 and TRBJ1-1, with 11 nucleotides matching TRBD1. The CDR3 covers 16 residues. J gave up 0 bases and V 5 bases, and 6 bases lay outside the gene matches. CDR1 is SGDLS, CDR2 YYNGEE, per germline. CDR3 nucleotides: TGTGCCAGCAGTCCCGGACAGGGGGCGATGAACACTGAAGCTTTCTTT. It encodes CASSPGQGAMNTEAFF.

This clonotype showed up many times. The chain combines TRBV11-2 with TRBJ2-7; weak D call: TRBD1 (5 bases). Trimming removed 3 bases from V and 2 bases from J, with 5 bases in between. This CDR3 has 12 amino acids. Looked up from germline, CDR1 is SGHAT and CDR2 is FQNNGV. This chain's CDR3 is CASSLDTYEQYF. The DNA of the CDR3 is TGTGCCAGCAGCTTGGACACCTACGAGCAGTACTTC.

This clonotype was seen ten or more times. The chain combines TRBV5-1 with TRBJ2-5; the D gene is possibly TRBD2 (6 bases). The V and J ends lost 4 bases and 5 bases respectively, with 15 bases between them. Germline CDR1 and CDR2: SGHRS and YFSETQ. There are 14 residues in the CDR3. The CDR3 nucleotides are TGCGCCAGCAGCCCCGGACCTAGCGCGGAGACCCAGTACTTC. This translates into CASSPGPSAETQYF.

The table lists this clonotype with many counts. The V gene is TRBV30, the J gene TRBJ2-5; weak D call: TRBD2 (5 bases). V was pared by 0 bases and J by 2 bases, with 13 bases between. This CDR3 spans 15 amino acids. Germline V CDR1 and CDR2: GTSNPN, SVGIG (reference sequence). The CDR3 reads CAWSVFASSQETQYF. The CDR3 bases are TGTGCCTGGAGTGTGTTTGCTAGCTCACAAGAGACCCAGTACTTC.

The rearrangement links TRBV18 to TRBJ2-1, with 9 bases aligning to TRBD2. The junction had 12 bases not matched to a gene; V was cut back by 4 bases and J by 8 bases. The CDR3 spans 16 residues. Germline CDR1 and CDR2: KGHSH and LQKENI. CDR3 bases: TGTGCCAGCTCACGAGCTTCTAGCGGGATCGGTTATGAGCAGTTCTTC. Amino acids: CASSRASSGIGYEQFF.

This clonotype has ten or more counts. CDR3 nucleotides: TGTGCCAGCAGCTTAGGACGTTTGGAGTCCTACGAGCAGTACTTC. Translation: CASSLGRLESYEQYF. The V gene is TRBV7-9, the J gene TRBJ2-7; no clear D gene. The CDR3 loop spans 15 amino acids. V shed 1 base and J shed 1 base, with 11 bases lying between them. Germline V gene sequence: CDR1 SEHNR, CDR2 FQNEAQ (reference sequence).

This clonotype was seen at least ten times. The chain is built from TRBV12-3 or TRBV12-4 and TRBJ1-1; D unclear. The CDR3 has 11 residues. Deletions cut 5 bases from V and 5 bases from J, with 6 bases between. For the CDR3, the DNA is TGTGCCAGCAGTCCGGAGACTGAAGCTTTCTTT. It encodes CASSPETEAFF.

This clonotype was observed a handful of times. The chain recombines TRBV28 with TRBJ2-7; 7 positions match TRBD2. CDR1 is MDHEN and CDR2 is SYDVKM in the germline V gene. V was clipped by 2 bases and J by 2 bases; unmatched bases: 3. This CDR3 comprises 14 residues. This CDR3 reads CASSLGDYTYEQYF. The CDR3 coding sequence is TGTGCCAGCAGTTTAGGGGACTATACCTACGAGCAGTACTTC.

In this sample, this clonotype turned up many times. This chain joins TRBV30 and TRBJ1-5, with unresolved D. Germline loops: CDR1 GTSNPN, CDR2 SVGIG (reference sequence). The CDR3 length is 15 residues. With 0 bases removed from V and 6 bases from J, the gap between germline ends came to 15 bases. The DNA of the CDR3 is TGTGCCTGGAGTGTACTTCCGGGCGTTGGTCAGCCCCAGCATTTT. Translation gives CAWSVLPGVGQPQHF. Using reference TRBV30 and TRBJ1-5 for the parts outside the CDR3, the full variable domain is SQTIHQWPATLVQPVGSPLSLECTVEGTSNPNLYWYRQAAGRGLQLLFYSVGIGQISSEVPQNLSASRPQDRQFILSSKKLLLSDSGFYLCAWSVLPGVGQPQHFGDGTRLSIL.

Only a few counts were recorded for this clonotype. At one of its ends the junction is not consistent with the germline gene, which may arise from a read error. The chain joins TRBV13 to TRBJ1-1; 7 nucleotides match TRBD1. The CDR3 spans 15 residues. CDR1 and CDR2 from the germline V gene are PRHDT and FYEKMQ (reference sequence). The CDR3 DNA reads as TGCGCCAGCAGCCAGGGGGGGGCACTGAACACTGAAGCTTTCTTT. This sequence encodes CASSQGGALNTEAFF. Drawing the rest from reference TRBV13 and TRBJ1-1, the complete variable domain is AAGVIQSPRHLIKEKRETATLKCYPIPRHDTVYWYQQGPGQDPQFLISFYEKMQSDKGSIPDRFSAQQFSDYHSELNMSSLELGDSALYFCASSQGGALNTEAFFGQGTRLTVV.

There are many counts of this clonotype. This chain connects TRBV6-1 to TRBJ2-7, with TRBD1 identical over 8 bases. The V and J ends lost 2 bases and 6 bases, in that order; junction bases with no gene match: 12. This CDR3 has 16 residues. CDR1 is MNHNS, CDR2 SASEGT, per germline. CDR3 sequence (DNA): TGTGCCAGCAGTGAATTCTTCGTGGACAGGGCACCCGAGCAGTACTTC. As protein: CASSEFFVDRAPEQYF.

Concerning this clonotype itself: This likely stems from a read error, as it lies one base from a far larger clone. This chain joins TRBV28 and TRBJ2-3; no reliable D call. The DNA matches TRBJ2-1 better at its end, which makes the J call doubtful. Germline V gene sequence: CDR1 MDHEN, CDR2 SYDVKM. The CDR3 has 15 residues. This CDR3 reads CASSLTPSLYNKQFF. The CDR3 DNA reads TGTGCCAGCAGTCTGACCCCAAGCCTTTACAATAAGCAGTTCTTC.

The CDR3 coding sequence is TGCGCCAGCAGCCAAGGGAGACTAGCGGGGGAGAACACCGGGGAGCTGTTTTTT. Translation: CASSQGRLAGENTGELFF. The chain links TRBV4-1 to TRBJ2-2, with TRBD2 matching over 12 bases. CDR1 MGHRA and CDR2 YSYEKL come from the germline V gene. The CDR3 contains 18 residues. The V and J ends lost 1 base and 1 base, in that order; junction bases with no gene match: 4.

This clonotype was seen a handful of times. The gene calls are TRBV6-2 or TRBV6-3 and TRBJ1-1, with 9 nucleotides matching TRBD1. The CDR3 runs 16 residues. Germline V gene data show CDR1 as MNHEY and CDR2 as SVGEGT. V lost 2 bases, J lost 5 bases, and 9 bases stayed unmatched. The CDR3 spells CASSYAGQGLSTEAFF. In DNA, the CDR3 is TGTGCCAGCAGTTACGCCGGACAGGGGTTGTCTACTGAAGCTTTCTTT.

This clonotype was counted ten times or more. This chain connects TRBV27 to TRBJ2-3, with D perhaps matching TRBD1 (5 bases). Trimming cost V 3 bases and J 3 bases, with 16 bases left between them. There are 16 residues in the CDR3. Germline V lookup: CDR1 MNHEY, CDR2 SMNVEV (reference sequence). The CDR3 DNA sequence: TGTGCCAGCAGTTTGTGGGGCAGACGAAGTACAGATACGCAGTATTTT. Translating gives CASSLWGRRSTDTQYF.

Written as DNA, the CDR3 is TGCGCCAGCAGCCAAGTACAGGTCGAGATGAACACTGAAGCTTTCTTT. Translation: CASSQVQVEMNTEAFF. The gene calls are TRBV4-1 and TRBJ1-1; maybe TRBD1 (5 bases). The V gene's germline CDR1 is MGHRA and CDR2 YSYEKL. V lost 1 base and J lost 0, with 12 bases in between. The CDR3 has 16 amino acids.

There are many counts of this clonotype. Written as DNA, the CDR3 is TGTGCCAGCAGTTACGCTGCTCTAGCGGGATCCTATGAGCAGTTCTTC. Its translation is CASSYAALAGSYEQFF. V usage is TRBV6-2 or TRBV6-3 and J usage is TRBJ2-1; TRBD2 matches at 9 bases. V lost 2 bases to trimming and J lost 8 bases; unmatched junction nucleotides: 10. Per the germline V gene, CDR1 is MNHEY and CDR2 is SVGEGT. The CDR3 covers 16 residues.

This clonotype was seen only a few times. The J gene is TRBJ2-2, the V gene TRBV5-1, with TRBD1 as a possible D gene (6 bases). CDR3 length: 15 amino acids. CDR1 is SGHRS, CDR2 YFSETQ, per germline. Trimming removed 0 bases at V and 6 bases at J, with 12 bases between. The CDR3 reads CASSLVGGSAGELFF. CDR3 nucleotides: TGCGCCAGCAGCTTGGTTGGGGGCTCGGCCGGGGAGCTGTTTTTT.

This clonotype appeared many times. This rearrangement joins TRBV28 to TRBJ2-3; 9 bases match TRBD1. From germline, CDR1 is MDHEN and CDR2 SYDVKM. The CDR3 spans 15 residues. The trim removed 6 bases at V and 2 bases at J, leaving 6 bases unmatched. This CDR3 reads CASRTGTGPTDTQYF. The CDR3 nucleotides are TGTGCCAGCAGAACCGGGACAGGGCCCACAGATACGCAGTATTTT.

The CDR3 nucleotides are TGCAGTGCTTCCCAGGGGGACGAATTTGAGCAGTACTTC. Its protein is CSASQGDEFEQYF. The V call is TRBV20-1, the J call TRBJ2-7; 7 bases line up with TRBD1. Trimming cost V 5 bases and J 7 bases; bases outside gene matches: 11. The CDR3 loop spans 13 amino acids. Per germline, CDR1 DFQATT and CDR2 SNEGSKA (reference sequence).

This clonotype was recorded many times. J is TRBJ1-1 and V is TRBV11-2; maybe TRBD1 (6 bases). Trimming stripped 5 bases from V and 5 bases from J, with 21 bases between. In germline, CDR1 is SGHAT, CDR2 FQNNGV. The CDR3 has 16 amino acids. The CDR3 DNA follows: TGTGCCAGCAGCCGCAGGACAGCACCGAAGGAGACTGAAGCTTTCTTT. Translating gives CASSRRTAPKETEAFF.

This clonotype was seen a single time. This may arise from a read error, as a much more abundant clone is one base away. The chain joins TRBV7-2 to TRBJ2-1, with TRBD2 matching 11 bases. The end of the DNA aligns better with TRBJ2-3, so the J call may be wrong. The CDR3 runs 22 residues. Germline V gives CDR1 SGHTA, CDR2 FQGNSA. The CDR3: CASSLTGGRGLAEGANTDTQYF. The CDR3 DNA is TGTGCCAGCAGCTTGACAGGGGGAAGGGGACTAGCGGAAGGGGCCAACACAGATACGCAGTATTTT.

The chain recombines TRBV28 with TRBJ1-1; D uncertain. Looked up from germline, CDR1 is MDHEN and CDR2 is SYDVKM. This CDR3 has 12 residues. The V gene lost 3 bases and the J gene lost 10 bases, with 12 bases spanning the gap. The CDR3 region is CASSLLLGVAFF. CDR3 in DNA: TGTGCCAGCAGTTTGTTGCTCGGGGTAGCTTTCTTT.